The 17 T cell receptor beta chains reported below all come from one sample, sequenced in a study of Tregs in tolerant kidney transplant recipients. TCRdb's table, derived via immunoSEQ multiplex PCR, lists solely in-frame clones and lacks some. The data hold about 240,000 clones, with around 81% observed a single time. Sequenced: CD4+ T cells from blood. Every receptor here comes from a human donor in good health.

As for this clone: At one of its ends the junction is not consistent with the germline gene, which may arise from a read error. The chain uses TRBV4-1 and TRBJ2-7; 8 bases agree with TRBD2. The CDR3 consists of 15 residues. Germline-derived CDR1 and CDR2 are MGHRA and YSYEKL. The CDR3 sequence: CASSHSAGGSYEQYF. DNA of the CDR3: TGTGCCAGCAGCCATTCGGCGGGGGGCTCCTACGAGCAGTACTTC.

This clone came up once. The chain employs TRBV18 and TRBJ1-2, with D possibly TRBD1 on 5 matching bases. The CDR3 has 16 amino acids. With 5 bases removed from V and 0 bases from J, the gap between germline ends came to 16 bases. Germline values: CDR1 KGHSH, CDR2 LQKENI. The CDR3 loop is CASSFGDGAANYGYTF. Written as DNA, the CDR3 is TGTGCCAGCTCATTTGGGGATGGGGCCGCTAACTATGGCTACACCTTC.

V gene TRBV5-1 combines with J gene TRBJ2-3; 7 nucleotides match TRBD1. This CDR3 is 14 amino acids long. J was trimmed by 6 bases and V by 2 bases; bases with no gene match: 6. Germline CDR1 reads SGHRS; CDR2 reads YFSETQ. CDR3 bases: TGCGCCAGCAGCTTAGGGACAGAGTATGATACGCAGTATTTT. It yields the protein CASSLGTEYDTQYF. Combining the CDR3 with reference TRBV5-1 and TRBJ2-3 gives the whole variable domain KAGVTQTPRYLIKTRGQQVTLSCSPISGHRSVSWYQQTPGQGLQFLFEYFSETQRNKGNFPGRFSGRQFSNSRSEMNVSTLELGDSALYLCASSLGTEYDTQYFGPGTRLTVL.

V usage is TRBV4-2 and J usage is TRBJ1-1; the D gene is possibly TRBD1 (5 bases). The CDR3 loop spans 14 amino acids. The V end was cut by 4 bases, the J end by 5 bases, with 14 bases between. Germline assignment: CDR1 LGHNA and CDR2 YNFKEQ. The CDR3 nucleotides are TGTGCCAGCAGCCTTGAGGGGACGGTAACTGAAGCTTTCTTT. Translated, it gives CASSLEGTVTEAFF.

V is TRBV7-8 and J is TRBJ2-7; D possibly corresponds to TRBD1 (5 bases). CDR1 and CDR2 (germline): SGHVS, FQNEAQ. V lost 5 bases to trimming and J lost 4 bases, with 12 bases between them. CDR3 size: 13 residues. The DNA of the CDR3 is TGTGCCAGCAGCCCAAGGCAGGGTTACGAGCAGTACTTC. Protein sequence: CASSPRQGYEQYF.

CDR3 DNA sequence: TGTGCCAGCAGTGTGGAAGGGACAGGGGCATCCTACGAGCAGTACTTC. This sequence encodes CASSVEGTGASYEQYF. The chain has TRBV2 and TRBJ2-7; TRBD1 matches 10 bases. The germline gives CDR1 SNHLY, CDR2 FYNNEI. The CDR3 sequence is 16 residues long. Trimming at V came to 4 bases and at J to 1 base, leaving 7 bases not matched to a gene.

The chain is built from TRBV18 and TRBJ2-2; 7 bases agree with TRBD2. This CDR3 is 15 amino acids long. With 1 base clipped from V and 7 bases from J, the junction kept 6 bases outside the gene matches. The germline V gene encodes CDR1 KGHSH and CDR2 LQKENI. CDR3 DNA sequence: TGTGCCAGCTCACCACTAGGACTAGTTGGCGGGGAGCTGTTTTTT. This translates into CASSPLGLVGGELFF.

CDR3 DNA sequence: TGCGCCAGCAGCCTCATAGGCGACAGGGATCAGCCCCAGCATTTT. This sequence encodes CASSLIGDRDQPQHF. This rearrangement joins TRBV4-1 to TRBJ1-5, with 7 bases fitting TRBD1. The CDR3 totals 15 residues. The germline CDR1 and CDR2 sequences are MGHRA and YSYEKL. The V gene end was trimmed by 4 bases and the J gene end by 5 bases; junction bases not matched to a gene: 8.

The chain uses TRBV15 and TRBJ2-3, with a possible D match to TRBD1 (6 bases). The CDR3 has 17 residues. Between the trimmed V and J ends, which lost 0 bases and 1 base, there was a span of 14 bases. Germline V gene lookup returns CDR1 LNHNV and CDR2 YYDKDF (reference sequence). The CDR3 DNA is TGTGCCACCAGCAGAGATCTGGCGACAGGCCGCACAGATACGCAGTATTTT. Its translation is CATSRDLATGRTDTQYF.

The chain combines TRBV29-1 with TRBJ2-1; 8 bases line up with TRBD2. The CDR3 totals 15 residues. The J segment lost 3 bases and the V segment lost 6 bases, leaving 10 bases of the junction unmatched. Germline lookup yields CDR1 SQVTM and CDR2 ANQGSEA. CDR3 sequence reads: CSVGSGTRGYNEQFF. CDR3 DNA sequence: TGCAGCGTGGGTAGCGGGACAAGGGGCTACAATGAGCAGTTCTTC.

The genes are TRBV27 and TRBJ2-5, with 10 bases that match TRBD1. CDR1 is MNHEY and CDR2 is SMNVEV in the germline V gene (reference sequence). Trimming took 5 bases from V and 1 from J; bases not matched to a gene: 4. The CDR3 totals 15 residues. The CDR3 sequence is CASSLRTGGQETQYF. CDR3 nucleotide sequence: TGTGCCAGCAGTCTACGGACAGGGGGCCAAGAGACCCAGTACTTC.

J is TRBJ2-4 and V is TRBV19; D possibly corresponds to TRBD1 (5 bases). The CDR3 runs 15 residues. The germline CDR1 and CDR2 sequences are LNHDA and SQIVND (reference sequence). Deletions cut 6 bases from V and 0 bases from J, with 12 bases between. The CDR3 region is CASRRDSVAKNIQYF. The CDR3 nucleotides are TGTGCCAGTAGGCGTGACAGTGTAGCCAAAAACATTCAGTACTTC.

The rearrangement links TRBV5-1 to TRBJ1-2; D unclear. Germline CDR1 reads SGHRS; CDR2 reads YFSETQ. The CDR3 loop spans 15 amino acids. V was pared by 0 bases and J by 0 bases, with 9 bases between. The CDR3 loop is CASSLAALANYGYTF. CDR3 nucleotide sequence: TGCGCCAGCAGCTTGGCGGCACTAGCTAACTATGGCTACACCTTC.

On this clone: Other DNA variants within this sample encode the same CDR3. This sequence joins TRBV5-1 and TRBJ2-7, with D perhaps being TRBD1 or TRBD2 (5 bases each). CDR1 is SGHRS and CDR2 is YFSETQ in the germline V gene. The germline V and J ends were trimmed by 4 bases and 2 bases, with 16 bases remaining between them. The CDR3 length is 15 residues. CDR3 amino acids: CASSPLGQGAYEQYF. CDR3 DNA sequence: TGCGCCAGCAGCCCCCTCGGGCAGGGAGCCTACGAGCAGTACTTC.

A few counts support this clone. The chain's CDR3 is CASSIRGSLNYGYTF. As DNA, the CDR3 is TGTGCCAGTAGTATTAGGGGATCACTTAACTATGGCTACACCTTC. The chain couples TRBV19 to TRBJ1-2, with D perhaps matching TRBD1 (5 bases). The V gene's germline CDR1 is LNHDA and CDR2 SQIVND (reference sequence). V gave up 3 bases and J gave up 1 base, with 12 bases separating them. The CDR3 sequence is 15 residues long.

The rearrangement joins TRBV19 to TRBJ2-3; the match to TRBD2 covers 7 bases. The CDR3 contains 16 residues. Germline CDR1 LNHDA, CDR2 SQIVND (reference sequence). V was clipped by 7 bases and J by 4 bases; unmatched bases: 14. The CDR3 bases are TGTGCCAGTACCCCCTCCGGGGGGAAATCCCCAGATACGCAGTATTTT. Protein sequence: CASTPSGGKSPDTQYF. Looking up the rest from reference TRBV19 and TRBJ2-3 gives the full variable domain: DGGITQSPKYLFRKEGQNVTLSCEQNLNHDAMYWYRQDPGQGLRLIYYSQIVNDFQKGDIAEGYSVSREKKESFPLTVTSAQKNPTAFYLCASTPSGGKSPDTQYFGPGTRLTVL.

This clone was counted between two and nine times. This chain uses TRBV11-2 with TRBJ1-2, with 8 bases lining up with TRBD1. CDR3 length: 14 residues. Germline V gene lookup returns CDR1 SGHAT and CDR2 FQNNGV. After removal of 3 bases from V and 3 bases from J, the junction contained 3 bases not matched to a gene. The CDR3 loop is CASSFGTGDYGYTF. As DNA, the CDR3 is TGTGCCAGCAGCTTCGGGACAGGAGACTATGGCTACACCTTC. The full variable domain, rest sourced from reference TRBV11-2 and TRBJ1-2, is EAGVAQSPRYKIIEKRQSVAFWCNPISGHATLYWYQQILGQGPKLLIQFQNNGVVDDSQLPKDRFSAERLKGVDSTLKIQPAKLEDSAVYLCASSFGTGDYGYTFGSGTRLTVV.